This TCR beta chain was sequenced for a study of T-cell reconstitution after alpha-beta-depleted transplantation in children. CDR3 length equals 15 residues. Germline assignment: CDR1 SGHTA and CDR2 FQGNSA. Trimming cost V 5 bases and J 5 bases; bases outside gene matches: 3. The table lists this clonotype with a few counts. No antigen is known for it. Overall study findings and caveats: A year had passed since transplant, and T-cell counts and diversity by then came mostly from newly produced T cells. In some patients, recipient T cells and intrathymic progenitors surviving conditioning explained high day-60 diversity. Expanded clones from the graft, numbering several hundred, reportedly supplied alpha-beta T cells about two months after transplant.

Library preparation (for TCRbeta) was performed with unique molecular identifiers. Via MiXCR, TCRdb re-called the PCR reads, giving one row per CDR3 protein. The table includes some 300,000 distinct CDR3 sequences, roughly 9.1% detected once. The clonotype comes from a boy under two years old with acute myeloid leukemia, due to receive a stem cell transplant. The chain carries TRBV7-2 and TRBJ2-1; 13 nucleotides agree with TRBD2. The material sequenced was PBMCs, taken before TCRalphabeta/CD19-depleted stem cell transplant. CDR3 nucleotide sequence: TGTGCCAGCAGCGCGGGACTAGCGGGGAACAATGAGCAGTTCTTC. Amino acids: CASSAGLAGNNEQFF.